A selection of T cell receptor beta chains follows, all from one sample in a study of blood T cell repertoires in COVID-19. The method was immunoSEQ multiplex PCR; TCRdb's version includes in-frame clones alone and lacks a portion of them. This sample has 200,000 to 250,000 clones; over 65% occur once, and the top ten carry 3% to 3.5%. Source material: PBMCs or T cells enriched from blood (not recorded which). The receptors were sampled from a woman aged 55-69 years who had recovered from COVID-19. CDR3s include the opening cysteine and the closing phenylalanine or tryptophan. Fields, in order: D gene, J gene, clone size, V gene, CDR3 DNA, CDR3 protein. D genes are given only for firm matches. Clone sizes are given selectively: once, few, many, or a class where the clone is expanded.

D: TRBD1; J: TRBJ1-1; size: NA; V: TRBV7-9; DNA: TGTGCCAGCATCCCACTAATTACCGGGACAGGGTCACTAAGGACTGAAGCTTTCTTT; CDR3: CASIPLITGTGSLRTEAFF
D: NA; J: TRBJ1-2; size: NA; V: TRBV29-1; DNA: TGCAGCGCCACGAAGCAGGGGTATGGCTACACCTTC; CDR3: CSATKQGYGYTF
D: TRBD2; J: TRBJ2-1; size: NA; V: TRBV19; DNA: TGTGCCAGTAGTATGGCTAGCGGGGGGGCCTACAATGAGCAGTTCTTC; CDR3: CASSMASGGAYNEQFF
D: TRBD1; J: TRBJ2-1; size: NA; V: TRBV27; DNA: TGTGCCAGCAGTTTACAGGGACAGGGAACCTTTGAGCAGTTCTTC; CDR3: CASSLQGQGTFEQFF
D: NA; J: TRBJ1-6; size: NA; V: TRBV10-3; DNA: TGTGCCACGGGCCCCCTCGGGAGCGGATCACCCCTCCACTTT; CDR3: CATGPLGSGSPLHF
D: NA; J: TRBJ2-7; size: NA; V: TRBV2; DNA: TGTGCCAGCGGCTTAGGGGGTGGTTATCAGGACGAGCAGTACTTC; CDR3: CASGLGGGYQDEQYF
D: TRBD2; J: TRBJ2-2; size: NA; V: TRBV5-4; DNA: TGTGCCAGCAGCTTAGACAGCGGGAGGGCCCCCGGGGAGCTGTTTTTT; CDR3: CASSLDSGRAPGELFF
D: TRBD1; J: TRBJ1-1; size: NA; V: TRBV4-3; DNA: TGCGCCAGCAGCCTACGACAGGGGGCGAACACTGAAGCTTTCTTT; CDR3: CASSLRQGANTEAFF
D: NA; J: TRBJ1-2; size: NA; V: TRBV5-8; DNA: TGTGCCAGCAGCACCCGGGACTTTTCTAACTATGGCTACACCTTC; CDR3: CASSTRDFSNYGYTF
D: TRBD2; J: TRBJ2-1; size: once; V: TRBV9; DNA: TGTGCCAGCAGTCCCGGGGGGGCGACGTTCTTC; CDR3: CASSPGGATFF
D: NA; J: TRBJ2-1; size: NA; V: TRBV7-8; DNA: TGTGCCAGCAGCTTAGACTCCAATGAGCAGTTCTTC; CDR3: CASSLDSNEQFF
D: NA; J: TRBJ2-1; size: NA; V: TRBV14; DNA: TGTGCCAGCAGCAATTCTCGGGATGAGCAGTTCTTC; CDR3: CASSNSRDEQFF
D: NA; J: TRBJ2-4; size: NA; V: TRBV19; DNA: TGTGCCAGTAGTATAGATCGGCAGGGGCCCTCGTACTTC; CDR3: CASSIDRQGPSYF
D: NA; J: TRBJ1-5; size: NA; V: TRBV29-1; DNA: TGCAGCGTTGCGGGGCCGGGAGGCAATCAGCCCCAGCATTTT; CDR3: CSVAGPGGNQPQHF
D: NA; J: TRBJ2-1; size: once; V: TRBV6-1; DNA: TGTGCCAGCAGTGAAGCGCATGGGCCCCATGATGAGCAGTTCTTC; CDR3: CASSEAHGPHDEQFF
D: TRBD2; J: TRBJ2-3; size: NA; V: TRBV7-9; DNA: TGTGCCAGCAGCCCAAGACTAGCGGGGGCCGACCCATCCACAGATACGCAGTATTTT; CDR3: CASSPRLAGADPSTDTQYF
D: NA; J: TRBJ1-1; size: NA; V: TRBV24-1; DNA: TGTGCCACCAGTGATTTGCGAGGGAACACTGAAGCTTTCTTT; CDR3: CATSDLRGNTEAFF
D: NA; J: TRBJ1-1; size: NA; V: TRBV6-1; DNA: TGTGCCAGCAGTGAAGTAGCGGGATACACTGAAGCTTTCTTT; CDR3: CASSEVAGYTEAFF
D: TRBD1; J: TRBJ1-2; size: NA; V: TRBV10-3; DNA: TGTGCCATCAGTGAGGAGGAGACAGGGCATGGCTACACCTTC; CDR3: CAISEEETGHGYTF
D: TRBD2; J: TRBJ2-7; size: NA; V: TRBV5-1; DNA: TGCGCCAGCAGCTCCTCGACTAGCGGGAGGTACCGGGAGCAGTACTTC; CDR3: CASSSSTSGRYREQYF
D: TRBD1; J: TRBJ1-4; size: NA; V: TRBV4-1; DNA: TGCGCCAGCAGCCAGATGAGGGGCCGGGACAGCGAAAAACTGTTTTTT; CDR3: CASSQMRGRDSEKLFF
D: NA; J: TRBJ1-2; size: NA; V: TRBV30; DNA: TGTGCCTGGAGTCAGCGGGAGGAGTATGGCTACACCTTC; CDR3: CAWSQREEYGYTF
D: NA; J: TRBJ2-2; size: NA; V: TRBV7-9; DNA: TGTGCCAGCAGCTTAGTAGGGGCCAACACCGGGGAGCTGTTTTTT; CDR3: CASSLVGANTGELFF
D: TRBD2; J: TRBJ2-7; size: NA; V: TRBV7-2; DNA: TGTGCCAGCAGCCCGACTAGCGAGGGGGTTACCTACGAGCAGTACTTC; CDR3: CASSPTSEGVTYEQYF
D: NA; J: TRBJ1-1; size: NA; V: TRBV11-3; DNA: TGTGCCAGCAGCCGCGGCGAGAACACTGAAGCTTTCTTT; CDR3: CASSRGENTEAFF
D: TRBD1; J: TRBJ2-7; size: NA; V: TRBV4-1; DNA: TGCGCCAGCAGCCAAGATTTACATTCGGCATTCGGGGACAGAACCTACGAGCAGTACTTC; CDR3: CASSQDLHSAFGDRTYEQYF
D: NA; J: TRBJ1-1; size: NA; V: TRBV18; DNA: TGTGCCAGCTCACCAGACTCGAACACTGAAGCTTTCTTT; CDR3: CASSPDSNTEAFF
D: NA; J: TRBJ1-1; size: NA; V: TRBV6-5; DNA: TGTGCCAGCAGTTACTCGCTACGGGTGTACACTGAAGCTTTCTTT; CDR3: CASSYSLRVYTEAFF
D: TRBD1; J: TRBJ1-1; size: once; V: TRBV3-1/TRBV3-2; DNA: TGTGCCAGCAGCCGGGACAGTGGCAGGTATGAAGCTTTCTTT; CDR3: CASSRDSGRYEAFF
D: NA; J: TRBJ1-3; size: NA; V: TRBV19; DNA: TGTGCCAGTAGTCCGTACAGGGTGTCGGGAAACACCATATATTTT; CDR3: CASSPYRVSGNTIYF
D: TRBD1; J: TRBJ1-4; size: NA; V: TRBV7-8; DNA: TGTGCCAGCAGCGGGCTTCCGGGACAGGGGGCTGAAAAACTGTTTTTT; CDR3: CASSGLPGQGAEKLFF
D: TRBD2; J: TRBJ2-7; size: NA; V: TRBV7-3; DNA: TGTGCCAGCAGCTTAAGGGCTAGCGGGGGTTACGAGCAGTACTTC; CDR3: CASSLRASGGYEQYF
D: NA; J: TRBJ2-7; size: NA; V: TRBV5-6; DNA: TGTGCCAGCAGCTTGGGATCAAGGGGCCTCTACGAGCAGTACTTC; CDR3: CASSLGSRGLYEQYF
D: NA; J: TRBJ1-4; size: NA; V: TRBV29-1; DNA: TGCAGCGTGCTCCACAATGTGAGGACTAATGAAAAACTGTTTTTT; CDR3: CSVLHNVRTNEKLFF